This TCR beta chain was found in a study of T cells in Graves' hyperthyroidism and ophthalmopathy. RNA transcripts gave rise to amplified TCR beta CDR3 regions. The HTBI set primed first-round TCR CDR3 RT-PCR. TCRdb used MiXCR to reprocess the multiplex PCR reads, holding one entry per CDR3 protein. The table records some 340,000 distinct CDR3 sequences, about 13% of them present only once. The CDR3 extends over 13 amino acids. The germline V gene has CDR1 LNHDA and CDR2 SQIVND (reference sequence). Trimming at V came to 7 bases and at J to 0 bases, leaving 0 bases not matched to a gene. Sequencing was done on a sample of blood. This chain connects TRBV19 to TRBJ2-3; 8 bases are shared with TRBD2. This TCR came from a woman in her forties with Graves' ophthalmopathy. As DNA, the CDR3 is TGTGCCAGTACTAGCGGGAGCACAGATACGCAGTATTTT. Translating gives CASTSGSTDTQYF.